This T cell receptor beta chain was identified in a study of T cell changes during pregnancy in multiple sclerosis. Repertoires were generated with immunoSEQ multiplex PCR, while TCRdb's copy carries only in-frame clones and drops some. The table lists about 32,000 clones, 90% to 95% of them singletons, with approximately 3.6% in the top ten. CDR1 is SGHDN and CDR2 is FVKESK in the germline V gene. V gave up 3 bases and J gave up 2 bases; unmatched junction bases: 11. This CDR3 is built from 17 residues. Sequenced here: CD8+ T cells from peripheral blood mononuclear cells, sampled in the second trimester of pregnancy. The chain recombines TRBV14 with TRBJ2-7; 9 bases are shared with TRBD1. This TCR was recovered from a female donor in good health, enrolled as a control in a pregnancy study. CDR3 loop: CASSQRITGTGTYEQYF. The CDR3 coding sequence is TGTGCCAGCAGCCAGCGGATCACCGGGACAGGGACCTACGAGCAGTACTTC.